This TCR beta chain appears in the sequencing data of a study of T-cell memory formation after mild COVID-19. Study context: TCR clusters were mostly confined to one donor each. Notes on the study in general: Specificity for SARS-CoV-2 was not confirmed among the second-wave clones peaking on day 37.

TCRdb processed the 5' RACE reads anew with MiXCR; each CDR3 protein has one entry. The profile shows about 560,000 distinct CDR3 sequences, 15% to 20% of them singletons. The sample holds a few counts of this clonotype. Its target is unknown. Germline loops: CDR1 MNHEY, CDR2 SMNVEV (reference sequence). V was cut by 7 bases and J by 0 bases, with 16 bases left in between. CDR3 length equals 15 residues. Sequencing was performed on PBMCs or a T cell subset sorted from them (not recorded which). The TCR was taken from an adult woman who had mild COVID-19 (a few samples of this study predate the infection). Cell type and time point are not known. This chain joins TRBV27 and TRBJ2-7; unclear D gene. The CDR3 coding sequence is TGTGCCAGCACCCCCGGCTTTTCGAACTCCTACGAGCAGTACTTC. Residues: CASTPGFSNSYEQYF.